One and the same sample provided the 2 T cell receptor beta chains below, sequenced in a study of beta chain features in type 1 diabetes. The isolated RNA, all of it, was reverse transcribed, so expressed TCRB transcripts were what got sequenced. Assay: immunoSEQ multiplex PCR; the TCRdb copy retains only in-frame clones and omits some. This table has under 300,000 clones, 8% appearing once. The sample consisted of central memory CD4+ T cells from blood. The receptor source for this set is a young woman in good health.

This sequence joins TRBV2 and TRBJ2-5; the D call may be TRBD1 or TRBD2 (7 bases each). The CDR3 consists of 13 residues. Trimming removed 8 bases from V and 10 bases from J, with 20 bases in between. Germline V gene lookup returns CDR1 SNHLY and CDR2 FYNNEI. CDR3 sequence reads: CASLLGGGRDQYF. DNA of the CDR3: TGTGCCAGCCTCCTAGGGGGCGGGAGAGACCAGTACTTC.

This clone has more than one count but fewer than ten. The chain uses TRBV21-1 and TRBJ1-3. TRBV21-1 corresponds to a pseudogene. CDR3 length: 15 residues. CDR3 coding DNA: TGTGCCAGCAGCAACGGGCGGCCCTCTGGAAACACCATATATTTT. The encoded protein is CASSNGRPSGNTIYF.